The 28 T cell receptor beta chains reported below all come from one sample, sequenced in a study of cytomegalovirus exposure and HLA in healthy donors. This PCR relied on a set of 60 Vbeta primers and 13 Jbeta primers. Using immunoSEQ multiplex PCR, the repertoire was profiled, and TCRdb retains in-frame clones only, with some absent. The sample yields approximately 110,000 clones, about 80% seen once. Specimen: PBMCs. These receptors all come from a middle-aged man in good health and CMV-seropositive.

V and J are TRBV7-8 and TRBJ2-7; 12 bases match TRBD2. V shed 5 bases, J shed 0 bases, and the junction held 11 bases outside the gene matches. The CDR3 is made up of 18 amino acids. The germline V gene has CDR1 SGHVS and CDR2 FQNEAQ. The CDR3 spells CASSPSRLAGAYSYEQYF. CDR3 DNA: TGTGCCAGCAGCCCCTCCCGACTAGCGGGGGCTTACTCCTACGAGCAGTACTTC.

The rearrangement joins TRBV5-6 to TRBJ2-5, with D unclear. This CDR3 comprises 16 residues. Germline lookup yields CDR1 SGHDT and CDR2 YYEEEE. Trimming stripped 4 bases from V and 5 bases from J, with 21 bases between. The CDR3 DNA reads TGTGCCAGCAGCCCGCGCTCGAGCCCTCGGCGGGAGACCCAGTACTTC. Its protein product is CASSPRSSPRRETQYF.

The count of this clone is one. The V gene is TRBV9, the J gene TRBJ1-2, with 7 nucleotides matching TRBD1. J lost 5 bases, V lost 4 bases, and 5 bases had no gene match. This CDR3 spans 13 amino acids. Germline V CDR1 and CDR2: SGDLS, YYNGEE. Here the CDR3 DNA reads TGTGCCAGCAGCCCAGGACAGGTGTATGGCTACACCTTC. This codes for CASSPGQVYGYTF.

This rearrangement joins TRBV7-6 to TRBJ2-1; D unresolved. From germline, CDR1 is SGHVS and CDR2 FNYEAQ. The CDR3 loop spans 15 amino acids. V was trimmed by 5 bases and J by 0 bases, leaving 11 bases between them. The CDR3 spells CASSPTPSSYNEQFF. CDR3 nucleotides: TGTGCCAGCAGCCCAACGCCGAGCTCCTACAATGAGCAGTTCTTC.

The CDR3 DNA reads as TGTGCCAGCTCACCAACCGCCGGGAAAGCCTACGAGCAGTACTTC. This codes for CASSPTAGKAYEQYF. V gene TRBV18 combines with J gene TRBJ2-7; tentative D call: TRBD2 (5 bases). Looked up from germline, CDR1 is KGHSH and CDR2 is LQKENI. The CDR3 runs to 15 residues. V was clipped by 2 bases and J by 2 bases, with 13 bases between them.

The genes are TRBV29-1 and TRBJ2-1; 9 bases are a match to TRBD2. The CDR3 spans 14 residues. CDR1 SQVTM and CDR2 ANQGSEA come from the germline V gene. V shed 7 bases and J 10 bases; nucleotides not matched to a gene: 14. The CDR3 is CSGRVAGGIGEQFF. DNA for the CDR3: TGCAGCGGACGGGTCGCGGGAGGGATAGGAGAGCAGTTCTTC.

CDR3 coding DNA: TGTGCCAGCAGTGTCAAAGGAGCGAACACTGAAGCTTTCTTT. Its translation: CASSVKGANTEAFF. The V call is TRBV6-6, the J call TRBJ1-1; no reliable D call. The V gene lost 5 bases and the J gene lost 1 base, with 11 bases spanning the gap. Germline CDR1 and CDR2: MNHNY and SVGAGI (reference sequence). The CDR3 length is 14 residues.

V is TRBV2 and J is TRBJ1-5; D uncertain. Trimming cost V 0 bases and J 3 bases, with 9 bases left between them. CDR1 is SNHLY and CDR2 is FYNNEI in the germline V gene. This CDR3 is 15 amino acids long. CDR3 nucleotide sequence: TGTGCCAGCAGTGAAGCAGAGACACACAATCAGCCCCAGCATTTT. Amino acid sequence: CASSEAETHNQPQHF. The whole variable domain, remainder taken from reference TRBV2 and TRBJ1-5, is EPEVTQTPSHQVTQMGQEVILRCVPISNHLYFYWYRQILGQKVEFLVSFYNNEISEKSEIFDDQFSVERPDGSNFTLKIRSTKLEDSAMYFCASSEAETHNQPQHFGDGTRLSIL.

This clone was picked up one time. The rearrangement links TRBV28 to TRBJ2-2; TRBD2 agrees at 7 bases. V was clipped by 3 bases and J by 6 bases; unmatched bases: 1. The CDR3 extends over 13 amino acids. Germline CDR1 is MDHEN and CDR2 is SYDVKM. The CDR3 sequence: CASSLGGAGELFF. Here the CDR3 DNA reads TGTGCCAGCAGTTTGGGAGGGGCCGGGGAGCTGTTTTTT.

The chain has TRBV15 and TRBJ1-4, with D perhaps TRBD1 (5 bases). There are 16 residues in the CDR3. In germline, CDR1 is LNHNV, CDR2 YYDKDF (reference sequence). V lost 3 bases to trimming and J lost 6 bases, with 17 bases between them. The CDR3 loop is CATSSLQVSVYEKLFF. DNA of the CDR3: TGTGCCACCAGCAGTCTACAGGTCTCGGTGTATGAAAAACTGTTTTTT. Together with reference TRBV15 and TRBJ1-4, the CDR3 gives the full variable domain: DAMVIQNPRYQVTQFGKPVTLSCSQTLNHNVMYWYQQKSSQAPKLLFHYYDKDFNNEADTPDNFQSRRPNTSFCFLDIRSPGLGDTAMYLCATSSLQVSVYEKLFFGSGTQLSVL.

The V call is TRBV28, the J call TRBJ1-4, with no clear D. V was shortened by 3 bases and J by 8 bases, with 16 bases between the two germline ends. This CDR3 spans 15 amino acids. Germline assignment: CDR1 MDHEN and CDR2 SYDVKM. CDR3 amino acids: CASSLFRRSGEKLFF. The CDR3 bases are TGTGCCAGCAGTTTGTTCAGGAGGTCAGGCGAAAAACTGTTTTTT.

The CDR3 protein is CASSLGGRTDTQYF. The CDR3 bases are TGTGCCAGCAGCTTGGGTGGCCGCACAGATACGCAGTATTTT. The chain employs TRBV5-4 and TRBJ2-3; no firm D call. The V gene's germline CDR1 is SGHNT and CDR2 YYREEE (reference sequence). Trimming left V 0 bases short and J 1 base short, with 6 bases between. The CDR3 contains 14 residues. The complete variable domain, with remaining parts taken from reference TRBV5-4 and TRBJ2-3, reads ETGVTQSPTHLIKTRGQQVTLRCSSQSGHNTVSWYQQALGQGPQFIFQYYREEENGRGNFPPRFSGLQFPNYSSELNVNALELDDSALYLCASSLGGRTDTQYFGPGTRLTVL.

The chain has TRBV19 and TRBJ2-2; D might be TRBD1 (6 bases). This CDR3 contains 14 residues. CDR1 is LNHDA, CDR2 SQIVND, per germline (reference sequence). Deletions cut 7 bases from V and 5 bases from J, with 14 bases between. The CDR3 reads CASNNRDPTGELFF. The CDR3 DNA sequence: TGTGCCAGTAACAACAGGGACCCTACCGGGGAGCTGTTTTTT. The full variable domain, completed using reference TRBV19 and TRBJ2-2, is DGGITQSPKYLFRKEGQNVTLSCEQNLNHDAMYWYRQDPGQGLRLIYYSQIVNDFQKGDIAEGYSVSREKKESFPLTVTSAQKNPTAFYLCASNNRDPTGELFFGEGSRLTVL.

Only a few counts were recorded for this clone. The CDR3 nucleotides are TGTGCCAGTAGTGTTATCTCCGGGACAGGGAATCAGCCCCAGCATTTT. Translating gives CASSVISGTGNQPQHF. The chain links TRBV19 to TRBJ1-5; 9 bases map to TRBD1. The germline CDR1 and CDR2 sequences are LNHDA and SQIVND (reference sequence). The CDR3 has 16 amino acids. V dropped 5 bases and J dropped 4; count of bases not matched to a gene: 9.

Notes on this clone: One junction end disagrees with the germline gene, perhaps due to a read error. V usage is TRBV2 and J usage is TRBJ2-7; 7 bases fit TRBD2. The CDR3 loop spans 14 amino acids. Germline CDR1 SNHLY, CDR2 FYNNEI. The chain's CDR3 is CASREDSGAYEQYF. The DNA of the CDR3 is TGTGCCAGCAGGGAAGACAGCGGGGCCTACGAGCAGTACTTC.

This clone was observed a handful of times. The chain recombines TRBV6-1 with TRBJ1-4; no clear D gene. V shed 7 bases and J shed 6 bases, with 12 bases lying between them. The CDR3 is 13 residues long. The germline V gene encodes CDR1 MNHNS and CDR2 SASEGT. The DNA for the CDR3 is TGTGCCAGCATCGGCAGGTTCCATGAAAAACTGTTTTTT. Translation: CASIGRFHEKLFF.

The genes are TRBV20-1 and TRBJ1-2; TRBD1 aligns across 8 bases. Trimming removed 5 bases from V and 6 bases from J; junction bases left unmatched: 2. The CDR3 is 11 residues long. Germline V gives CDR1 DFQATT, CDR2 SNEGSKA (reference sequence). The CDR3 region has the DNA TGCAGTGCTTCGGACAGGGATGGCTACACCTTC. This translates into CSASDRDGYTF.

V is TRBV28 and J is TRBJ2-1; possible D gene TRBD1, 6 bases. Deletions cut 1 base from V and 0 bases from J, with 13 bases between. This CDR3 spans 17 amino acids. The germline V gene encodes CDR1 MDHEN and CDR2 SYDVKM. The CDR3 loop reads CASSLLQGLSSYNEQFF. CDR3 DNA: TGTGCCAGCAGTTTATTACAGGGCCTAAGCTCCTACAATGAGCAGTTCTTC.

V and J are TRBV27 and TRBJ2-5, with 10 bases matching TRBD2. The V and J ends lost 5 bases and 5 bases, in that order; junction bases with no gene match: 8. The CDR3 contains 15 residues. Germline CDR1 reads MNHEY; CDR2 reads SMNVEV (reference sequence). The CDR3 DNA reads TGTGCCAGCAGTCCGGGACTAGCGAGTTCGGAGACCCAGTACTTC. Translated: CASSPGLASSETQYF.

The chain has TRBV6-1 and TRBJ1-3; possible D gene TRBD1, 5 bases. The CDR3 loop spans 16 amino acids. CDR1 MNHNS and CDR2 SASEGT come from the germline V gene. V was cut by 4 bases and J by 0 bases, with 13 bases left in between. This CDR3 reads CASSAQDKPSGNTIYF. The CDR3 DNA follows: TGTGCCAGCAGTGCACAGGACAAACCCTCTGGAAACACCATATATTTT.

The V and J genes are TRBV5-4 and TRBJ2-1; 9 bases align to TRBD1. Germline CDR1 SGHNT, CDR2 YYREEE (reference sequence). Trimming cost V 4 bases and J 6 bases; bases outside gene matches: 11. The CDR3 is made up of 16 amino acids. In DNA, the CDR3 is TGTGCCAGCAGCGCCCCCCGGGACAGGGTAATCAATGAGCAGTTCTTC. It is translated as CASSAPRDRVINEQFF.

About this clone: The junction and the germline gene differ at one end; a read error may be behind it. Other nucleotide sequences in the sample specify the same CDR3. This chain connects TRBV7-6 to TRBJ2-1, with TRBD2 matching over 9 bases. CDR1 and CDR2 (germline): SGHVS, FNYEAQ. This CDR3 comprises 13 residues. This CDR3 reads CASSGTSRNEQFF. CDR3 coding DNA: TGCGCCAGCAGCGGGACTAGCCGGAATGAGCAGTTCTTC. Drawing the rest from reference TRBV7-6 and TRBJ2-1, the complete variable domain is GAGVSQSPRYKVTKRGQDVALRCDPISGHVSLYWYRQALGQGPEFLTYFNYEAQQDKSGLPNDRFSAERPEGSISTLTIQRTEQRDSAMYRCASSGTSRNEQFFGPGTRLTVL.

This clone was observed a handful of times. The chain joins TRBV7-3 to TRBJ2-7; weak D call: TRBD2 (6 bases). This CDR3 region has 14 residues. Germline V lookup: CDR1 SGHTA, CDR2 FQGTGA. The V end lost 5 bases, the J end lost 2 bases, and 13 bases lay between the germline ends. CDR3 loop: CASSGEEGPYEQYF. In DNA form, the CDR3 reads TGTGCCAGCAGCGGGGAGGAGGGGCCCTACGAGCAGTACTTC.

This clone came up a few times. V usage is TRBV18 and J usage is TRBJ2-5; TRBD2 is a possible D gene (6 bases). The CDR3 length is 13 residues. Germline V gene data show CDR1 as KGHSH and CDR2 as LQKENI. Trimming removed 5 bases at V and 5 bases at J, with 12 bases between. As DNA, the CDR3 is TGTGCCAGCTCAGCGGGACTCGGGGAGACCCAGTACTTC. Amino acids: CASSAGLGETQYF.

In this sample, this clone turned up once. The rearrangement uses TRBV7-6 and TRBJ2-7, with a possible D match to TRBD1 (6 bases). Germline V gene sequence: CDR1 SGHVS, CDR2 FNYEAQ. The germline V and J ends were trimmed by 1 base and 2 bases, with 18 bases remaining between them. This CDR3 region has 17 residues. The CDR3 sequence: CASSLGQQGASAYEQYF. The CDR3 DNA follows: TGTGCCAGCAGCTTAGGGCAACAGGGTGCGTCTGCCTACGAGCAGTACTTC.

V gene TRBV28 combines with J gene TRBJ1-3, with 9 bases that match TRBD1. Germline V lookup: CDR1 MDHEN, CDR2 SYDVKM. This CDR3 spans 15 amino acids. The J segment lost 5 bases and the V segment lost 7 bases, leaving 9 bases of the junction unmatched. CDR3 in DNA: TGTGCCAGCACATCGGGACAGGGAATTCGAAACACCATATATTTT. Translated: CASTSGQGIRNTIYF.

The chain is built from TRBV5-4 and TRBJ2-2, with TRBD2 matching over 7 bases. V dropped 2 bases and J dropped 6; count of bases not matched to a gene: 7. Germline V gene sequence: CDR1 SGHNT, CDR2 YYREEE (reference sequence). The CDR3 runs to 15 residues. The CDR3 is CASSFTLAVPGELFF. The CDR3 DNA follows: TGTGCCAGCAGCTTTACCCTAGCGGTCCCCGGGGAGCTGTTTTTT.

This clone occurred a few times. This sequence joins TRBV11-2 and TRBJ2-7; no clear D gene. The CDR3 totals 13 residues. Trimming cost V 3 bases and J 2 bases, with 8 bases left between them. Germline V gives CDR1 SGHAT, CDR2 FQNNGV. CDR3 region: CASSFGQAYEQYF. CDR3 DNA sequence: TGTGCCAGCAGCTTTGGTCAGGCCTACGAGCAGTACTTC.